This T cell receptor (beta chain) came from a study of T cells after yellow fever vaccination. About the research overall: For low cell numbers, libraries were made with SMART-Seq v4 Ultra Low Input. Study conclusions and caveats: Contaminants from the bulk population, in the form of abundant clonotypes, could be found in FACS-sorted repertoires.

Making TCR cDNA involved 5'RACE template switching, which added UMIs and a universal primer site. TCRdb re-derived calls from the 5' RACE reads in MiXCR, one entry per CDR3 protein. The data hold 110,000 or so distinct CDR3 sequences, with 6.5% to 9% observed a single time. The sample holds many counts of this clonotype. The antigen is undetermined. Sequencing was performed on CD4+ T cells sorted from PBMCs, taken around 45 days after the first yellow fever vaccination. The sequence derives from a man aged 18 to 29 who received the YFV17D yellow fever vaccine.

CDR3 amino acids: CASSTGQANEQFF. The CDR3 DNA sequence: TGTGCCAGCAGCACCGGACAGGCCAATGAGCAGTTCTTC. This rearrangement joins TRBV7-6 to TRBJ2-1; 7 bases agree with TRBD1. The CDR3 contains 13 residues. V lost 5 bases and J lost 6; bases outside the gene matches: 4. Germline assignment: CDR1 SGHVS and CDR2 FNYEAQ.